The next 31 T cell receptor beta chains were all read from a single sample in a study of T cells in narcolepsy (dated by TCRdb to between 2017 and 2018). Library generation was performed with the immunoSEQ multiplex PCR assay. In TCRdb, the immuneACCESS table is reduced to in-frame sequences with V and J assigned. These tables do not hold every clone; where another copy was compared, an unresolved V gene accounts for under half, and the others remain unexplained. The sample has about 37,000 clones on record, 65% to 85% of them singletons. The ten largest clones add up to approximately 1% of the sample. The sequenced sample consisted of memory (CD45RA-) CD4+ T cells from blood. Reading the label with the study, this specimen's cell subset or site is: memory T cells sorted ex vivo from peripheral blood. The receptors derive from a human donor in good health.

The gene calls are TRBV10-3 and TRBJ1-4, with D maybe TRBD1 (5 bases). Germline V gene lookup returns CDR1 ENHRY and CDR2 SYGVKD. Trimming removed 5 bases from V and 4 bases from J, with 17 bases in between. CDR3 length: 16 residues. The CDR3 DNA reads as TGTGCCATCAGTCAACTTCTAGGGGCGGTTAATGAAAAACTGTTTTTT. This codes for CAISQLLGAVNEKLFF.

This chain links TRBV7-8 with TRBJ2-1; 8 nucleotides match TRBD2. The CDR3 has 16 amino acids. V dropped 1 base and J dropped 3; count of bases not matched to a gene: 5. The germline gives CDR1 SGHVS, CDR2 FQNEAQ. CDR3 in amino acids: CASSLDSAGGYNEQFF. In DNA form, the CDR3 reads TGTGCCAGCAGCTTAGATTCCGCGGGAGGCTACAATGAGCAGTTCTTC.

V gene TRBV9 combines with J gene TRBJ2-1; tentative D call: TRBD1 (7 bases). V lost 4 bases and J 8 bases, leaving 19 bases between the germline ends. Germline V gene data show CDR1 as SGDLS and CDR2 as YYNGEE. This CDR3 region has 15 residues. The CDR3 sequence: CASSFWLGGGDEQFF. The CDR3 DNA follows: TGTGCCAGCAGCTTCTGGCTAGGAGGGGGCGATGAGCAGTTCTTC.

As for this clone: Different DNA sequences within this sample yield the same CDR3. The chain has TRBV29-1 and TRBJ2-1, with no clear D. Germline loops: CDR1 SQVTM, CDR2 ANQGSEA. V was trimmed by 0 bases and J by 7 bases, leaving 7 bases between them. The CDR3 spans 12 residues. The CDR3 is CSVEDLGNEQFF. The DNA for the CDR3 is TGCAGCGTTGAAGATTTGGGTAATGAGCAGTTCTTC.

A word on this clone: Germline and junction disagree at one end, which may indicate a read error. The rearrangement joins TRBV18 to TRBJ1-3; D is perhaps TRBD1 (5 bases). The CDR3 length is 18 residues. Per germline, CDR1 KGHSH and CDR2 LQKENI. CDR3 DNA sequence: TGTGCCAGCTCCCCACAACTAACAGGAACACTCTCCGGAAACACCATATATTTT. It codes for CASSPQLTGTLSGNTIYF.

The chain employs TRBV5-6 and TRBJ2-1; TRBD2 matches at 15 bases. The trim removed 4 bases at V and 4 bases at J, leaving 3 bases unmatched. In germline, CDR1 is SGHDT, CDR2 YYEEEE. CDR3 length: 16 residues. The CDR3 reads CASSLGLAGGYNEQFF. The CDR3 bases are TGTGCCAGCAGCCTAGGACTAGCGGGAGGGTACAATGAGCAGTTCTTC.

The rearrangement uses TRBV19 and TRBJ2-3, with D possibly being TRBD1 or TRBD2 (5 bases each). The CDR3 runs 14 residues. V shed 5 bases and J shed 8 bases, with 17 bases lying between them. CDR1 is LNHDA and CDR2 is SQIVND in the germline V gene (reference sequence). CDR3 sequence (DNA): TGTGCCAGTAGTTTCCCGGGACGGGCCCCTACGCAGTATTTT. This encodes CASSFPGRAPTQYF.

This clone has a single count. This sequence joins TRBV11-2 and TRBJ1-4; no reliable D call. The CDR3 is made up of 16 amino acids. Trimming took off 0 bases at V and 2 bases at J, with 10 bases between the two ends. CDR1 is SGHAT and CDR2 is FQNNGV in the germline V gene. In DNA, the CDR3 is TGTGCCAGCAGCTTAGATTGGGAGGGCACTAATGAAAAACTGTTTTTT. Protein: CASSLDWEGTNEKLFF.

The gene calls are TRBV6-6 and TRBJ2-5; 9 bases are a match to TRBD1. CDR3 length equals 14 residues. Germline trimming cut 6 bases from V and 13 bases from J; bases unmatched to any gene: 15. Germline V gene lookup returns CDR1 MNHNY and CDR2 SVGAGI (reference sequence). Here the CDR3 reads CASRPHGTGLRVYF. The CDR3 DNA is TGTGCCAGCAGGCCCCACGGGACAGGGCTCCGGGTGTACTTC.

In DNA, the CDR3 is TGTGCCAGCTCACCAGGGGCGGCTAACACTGAAGCTTTCTTT. As protein: CASSPGAANTEAFF. This chain uses TRBV18 with TRBJ1-1; tentative D call: TRBD1 (5 bases). This CDR3 comprises 14 residues. Per germline, CDR1 KGHSH and CDR2 LQKENI. The V and J ends lost 2 bases and 2 bases respectively, with 9 bases between them.

The chain has TRBV7-2 and TRBJ2-7; 7 bases map to TRBD1. V was pared by 4 bases and J by 0 bases, with 3 bases of the junction left unmatched. Germline V gene data show CDR1 as SGHTA and CDR2 as FQGNSA. The CDR3 totals 14 residues. The CDR3, as DNA: TGTGCCAGCAGCTCTTGGACAGGCTCCTACGAGCAGTACTTC. This sequence encodes CASSSWTGSYEQYF.

The chain links TRBV5-1 to TRBJ2-7; either TRBD1 or TRBD2 may supply D (5 bases each). CDR1 and CDR2 (germline): SGHRS, YFSETQ. This CDR3 spans 15 amino acids. V was shortened by 4 bases and J by 4 bases, with 18 bases between the two germline ends. The CDR3 nucleotides are TGCGCCAGCAGCCCGGCTGGGGGTCCTAAATACGAGCAGTACTTC. It specifies CASSPAGGPKYEQYF.

V usage is TRBV9 and J usage is TRBJ2-1, with TRBD1 matching 8 bases. Losses at the gene ends were 4 bases for V and 3 bases for J; bases not matched to a gene: 9. The CDR3 runs to 16 residues. Germline V gives CDR1 SGDLS, CDR2 YYNGEE. CDR3 residues: CASSSLFGQGYNEQFF. The CDR3 nucleotides are TGTGCCAGCAGCTCCCTGTTCGGACAGGGCTACAATGAGCAGTTCTTC.

The chain uses TRBV18 and TRBJ2-7; TRBD2 matches at 11 bases. Germline CDR1 KGHSH, CDR2 LQKENI. The J segment lost 7 bases and the V segment lost 2 bases, leaving 10 bases of the junction unmatched. This CDR3 is 16 amino acids long. The CDR3 reads CASSPVRTSGPGEQYF. As DNA, the CDR3 is TGTGCCAGCTCACCAGTTAGGACTAGCGGGCCGGGGGAGCAGTACTTC. The entire variable domain, with the rest obtained from reference TRBV18 and TRBJ2-7, is as follows: NAGVMQNPRHLVRRRGQEARLRCSPMKGHSHVYWYRQLPEEGLKFMVYLQKENIIDESGMPKERFSAEFPKEGPSILRIQQVVRGDSAAYFCASSPVRTSGPGEQYFGPGTRLTVT.

V is TRBV6-5 and J is TRBJ1-5, with TRBD1 as a possible D gene (5 bases). Germline-derived CDR1 and CDR2 are MNHEY and SVGAGI. The CDR3 runs 13 residues. V was clipped by 6 bases and J by 11 bases, with 17 bases between them. CDR3 amino acids: CASSPQTVSSQHF. In nucleotides, the CDR3 is TGTGCCAGCAGCCCCCAGACAGTATCATCCCAGCATTTT.

V is TRBV12-5 and J is TRBJ2-7; D call uncertain. The V end lost 5 bases, the J end lost 1 base, and 9 bases lay between the germline ends. The CDR3 is 13 amino acids. Germline V gene data show CDR1 as LGHNT and CDR2 as FRNRAP. In DNA, the CDR3 is TGTGCTAGTGGTCGGAAAGGTTCCTACGAGCAGTACTTC. This codes for CASGRKGSYEQYF.

V is TRBV21-1 and J is TRBJ2-2. TRBV21-1 is a listed pseudogene. This CDR3 is built from 15 residues. The CDR3 bases are TGTGCCAGCAGCAATCGGTTAGGGGGGTCCGGGGAGCTGTTTTTT. It encodes CASSNRLGGSGELFF.

V usage is TRBV5-1 and J usage is TRBJ2-2, with TRBD1 identical over 8 bases. The germline gives CDR1 SGHRS, CDR2 YFSETQ. The CDR3 sequence is 16 residues long. With 0 bases clipped from V and 5 bases from J, the junction kept 6 bases outside the gene matches. For the CDR3, the DNA is TGCGCCAGCAGCTTGGAGGGACAGGCCCTTACCGGGGAGCTGTTTTTT. Translating gives CASSLEGQALTGELFF.

This chain uses TRBV18 with TRBJ1-3, with D perhaps TRBD1 (5 bases). CDR1 is KGHSH and CDR2 is LQKENI in the germline V gene. Trimming removed 0 bases from V and 0 bases from J, with 12 bases in between. The CDR3 is 17 amino acids. This CDR3 is CASSPPTHRSSGNTIYF. As DNA, the CDR3 is TGTGCCAGCTCACCACCGACTCACAGGAGCTCTGGAAACACCATATATTTT.

A single count supports this clone. This chain uses TRBV10-2 with TRBJ1-2; a weak D match, TRBD1 (6 bases). Germline CDR1 WSHSY, CDR2 SAAADI. The germline V and J ends were trimmed by 2 bases and 8 bases, with 15 bases remaining between them. This CDR3 spans 14 amino acids. CDR3: CASSEVPRQEGYTF. The CDR3 coding sequence is TGCGCCAGCAGTGAGGTCCCGCGACAGGAAGGCTACACCTTC.

The DNA of the CDR3 is TGTGCCAGCAGCAAGGGGGACAGACCCGAAGCTTTCTTT. Translation: CASSKGDRPEAFF. V and J are TRBV5-4 and TRBJ1-1; 7 bases are a match to TRBD1. Germline V gives CDR1 SGHNT, CDR2 YYREEE (reference sequence). The CDR3 runs 13 residues. V lost 4 bases to trimming and J lost 8 bases; unmatched junction nucleotides: 8. Full variable domain (remainder filled in from reference TRBV5-4 and TRBJ1-1): ETGVTQSPTHLIKTRGQQVTLRCSSQSGHNTVSWYQQALGQGPQFIFQYYREEENGRGNFPPRFSGLQFPNYSSELNVNALELDDSALYLCASSKGDRPEAFFGQGTRLTVV.

This chain connects TRBV28 to TRBJ2-7, with 7 bases lining up with TRBD2. The trim removed 8 bases at V and 3 bases at J, leaving 10 bases unmatched. The CDR3 has 14 amino acids. CDR1 and CDR2 from the germline V gene are MDHEN and SYDVKM. The CDR3 spells CASGLTGTNYEQYF. DNA of the CDR3: TGTGCCAGCGGATTGACCGGGACTAACTACGAGCAGTACTTC.

The J gene is TRBJ1-3, the V gene TRBV6-1; possible D gene TRBD1, 5 bases. This CDR3 comprises 13 residues. Germline-derived CDR1 and CDR2 are MNHNS and SASEGT. V was trimmed by 6 bases and J by 4 bases, leaving 10 bases between them. The CDR3 sequence is CASSLGQGNTIYF. DNA of the CDR3: TGTGCCAGCAGCCTCGGACAAGGAAACACCATATATTTT.

This chain joins TRBV12-2 and TRBJ2-7; no check of the table's D call, TRBD1, against the DNA was made. TRBV12-2 is a pseudogene. The CDR3 has 18 amino acids. This chain's CDR3 is CASRLVATARSSPYEQYF. As DNA, the CDR3 is TGTGCAAGTCGCTTAGTCGCGACAGCCAGGTCCTCACCCTACGAGCAGTACTTC.

Written as DNA, the CDR3 is TGCGCCAGCAGCCAGGCAGGGACTACGGCGGATACGCAGTATTTT. Protein product: CASSQAGTTADTQYF. The rearrangement uses TRBV4-3 and TRBJ2-3; TRBD2 matches at 7 bases. The length of the CDR3 is 15 residues. Looked up from germline, CDR1 is LGHNA and CDR2 is YSLEER. The ends lost 3 bases at V and 6 bases at J; junction bases unmatched: 9.

This clone has only a few counts. The rearrangement joins TRBV5-1 to TRBJ2-1; TRBD1 or TRBD2 may be the D gene (6 bases each). Per the germline V gene, CDR1 is SGHRS and CDR2 is YFSETQ. Trimming took off 2 bases at V and 8 bases at J, with 14 bases between the two ends. CDR3 length equals 14 residues. This CDR3 reads CASSLEGGSHEQFF. The CDR3 nucleotides are TGCGCCAGCAGCTTAGAAGGGGGGTCGCATGAGCAGTTCTTC.

The rearrangement joins TRBV30 to TRBJ2-1; 10 nucleotides align to TRBD2. CDR1 and CDR2 from the germline V gene are GTSNPN and SVGIG (reference sequence). V lost 4 bases to trimming and J lost 7 bases; unmatched junction nucleotides: 4. The CDR3 runs to 13 residues. The CDR3 reads CAWTSGRTNEQFF. The CDR3 region has the DNA TGTGCCTGGACTAGCGGGAGAACAAATGAGCAGTTCTTC.

V gene TRBV6-6 combines with J gene TRBJ2-3, with D unclear. Germline CDR1 reads MNHNY; CDR2 reads SVGAGI (reference sequence). The CDR3 spans 11 residues. Trimming took off 11 bases at V and 2 bases at J, with 8 bases between the two ends. CDR3 loop: CAVGFTDTQYF. The CDR3, as DNA: TGTGCCGTCGGGTTCACAGATACGCAGTATTTT.

The chain employs TRBV18 and TRBJ2-5; perhaps TRBD2 as D (6 bases). The CDR3 totals 17 residues. Germline values: CDR1 KGHSH, CDR2 LQKENI. The V end lost 1 base, the J end lost 5 bases, and 20 bases lay between the germline ends. The CDR3 sequence: CASSPLGSGDRGETQYF. DNA for the CDR3: TGTGCCAGCTCACCACTGGGTAGCGGAGACCGTGGGGAGACCCAGTACTTC. Complete variable domain (other parts from reference TRBV18 and TRBJ2-5): NAGVMQNPRHLVRRRGQEARLRCSPMKGHSHVYWYRQLPEEGLKFMVYLQKENIIDESGMPKERFSAEFPKEGPSILRIQQVVRGDSAAYFCASSPLGSGDRGETQYFGPGTRLLVL.

J is TRBJ2-1 and V is TRBV6-1; TRBD2 is a possible D gene (6 bases). The CDR3 runs to 15 residues. Germline V gene sequence: CDR1 MNHNS, CDR2 SASEGT. V was trimmed by 0 bases and J by 6 bases, leaving 12 bases between them. CDR3 in amino acids: CASSEARWGGNEQFF. The DNA for the CDR3 is TGTGCCAGCAGTGAAGCGCGCTGGGGAGGCAATGAGCAGTTCTTC.

The chain couples TRBV6-5 to TRBJ1-2; D ambiguous. The CDR3 length is 13 residues. The V gene lost 5 bases and the J gene lost 7 bases, with 14 bases spanning the gap. Germline-derived CDR1 and CDR2 are MNHEY and SVGAGI. The CDR3 region has the DNA TGTGCCAGCAGTGAATCCCCCGTCCGTGGCTACACCTTC. This codes for CASSESPVRGYTF.